Listed here are 29 T cell receptor beta chains from one sample, sequenced in a study of T-cell memory formation after mild COVID-19. One entry per CDR3 protein, called by TCRdb with MiXCR from the 5' RACE reads. The table lists roughly 340,000 distinct CDR3 sequences, around 15% of them singletons. Sequenced input: PBMCs or a T cell subset sorted from them (not recorded which). The receptors stem from a man in his late teens or twenties who had mild COVID-19 (a few samples of this study predate the infection). Cell type and time point are not known.

This clonotype has a handful of counts. The genes are TRBV18 and TRBJ1-2; D is uncertain. The CDR3 spans 14 residues. Germline V gene data show CDR1 as KGHSH and CDR2 as LQKENI. V lost 0 bases and J 8 bases, leaving 13 bases between the germline ends. CDR3 protein: CASSPPLYDRGYTF. The CDR3 nucleotides read TGTGCCAGCTCACCACCGTTGTATGACCGGGGCTACACCTTC.

The chain recombines TRBV5-5 with TRBJ1-6; weak D call: TRBD1 (5 bases). This CDR3 has 16 residues. Germline V gene sequence: CDR1 SGHKS, CDR2 YYEKEE (reference sequence). Trimming cost V 7 bases and J 0 bases, with 14 bases left between them. The DNA for the CDR3 is TGTGCCAGCCTCCTGGGGCCTAGCTCCTATAATTCACCCCTCCACTTT. Its translation is CASLLGPSSYNSPLHF.

This clonotype was recorded a few times. The chain carries TRBV29-1 and TRBJ2-5, with D unresolved. V shed 4 bases and J shed 5 bases, with 11 bases lying between them. CDR1 and CDR2 from the germline V gene are SQVTM and ANQGSEA. The CDR3 extends over 12 amino acids. CDR3 nucleotide sequence: TGCAGCGTTGGGTATGGGTCGGAGACCCAGTACTTC. This codes for CSVGYGSETQYF.

J is TRBJ1-1 and V is TRBV4-1; TRBD1 aligns across 7 bases. CDR3 length: 17 amino acids. J gave up 1 base and V 7 bases, and 15 bases lay outside the gene matches. Looked up from germline, CDR1 is MGHRA and CDR2 is YSYEKL. CDR3 nucleotides: TGCGCCAGCAAGGGGTTACCGGGACAGAAATCGAACACTGAAGCTTTCTTT. As protein: CASKGLPGQKSNTEAFF.

The V and J genes are TRBV20-1 and TRBJ2-6, with 9 positions matching TRBD1. CDR3 length: 17 residues. Germline V gene sequence: CDR1 DFQATT, CDR2 SNEGSKA (reference sequence). J lost 0 bases, V lost 2 bases, and 5 bases had no gene match. CDR3 sequence (DNA): TGCAGTGCTAGATCCGGGACAGGGAGCTCTGGGGCCAACGTCCTGACTTTC. Encoded protein: CSARSGTGSSGANVLTF.

This rearrangement joins TRBV20-1 to TRBJ2-1, with a weak D call TRBD2 (7 bases). The CDR3 is made up of 14 amino acids. V lost 6 bases and J 4 bases, leaving 16 bases between the germline ends. Germline CDR1 is DFQATT and CDR2 is SNEGSKA (reference sequence). CDR3 loop: CSASPRGAYNEQFF. CDR3 bases: TGCAGTGCATCCCCCCGGGGGGCGTACAATGAGCAGTTCTTC.

This clonotype was seen only a few times. The gene calls are TRBV7-9 and TRBJ2-7; a weak D match, TRBD2 (5 bases). The germline V gene has CDR1 SEHNR and CDR2 FQNEAQ (reference sequence). CDR3 length equals 13 residues. The germline V and J ends were trimmed by 1 base and 5 bases, with 9 bases remaining between them. For the CDR3, the DNA is TGTGCCAGCAGCTTAGGGCGGGCAAACGAGCAGTACGTC. This encodes CASSLGRANEQYV.

This sequence joins TRBV11-2 and TRBJ1-3; 11 nucleotides agree with TRBD1. CDR1 and CDR2 from the germline V gene are SGHAT and FQNNGV. The trim removed 6 bases at V and 2 bases at J, leaving 6 bases unmatched. The CDR3 covers 16 residues. For the CDR3, the DNA is TGTGCCAGCAGACGGCCGGGACAGGGGGCTGGAAACACCATATATTTT. Its protein product is CASRRPGQGAGNTIYF.

The CDR3 coding sequence is TGTGCCAGCAGCGCAGGTGCTCACAGGGGGCGGGACACTGAAGCTTTCTTT. Protein: CASSAGAHRGRDTEAFF. The rearrangement uses TRBV11-2 and TRBJ1-1; 9 bases are a match to TRBD1. Germline CDR1 reads SGHAT; CDR2 reads FQNNGV. This CDR3 comprises 17 residues. The V gene end was trimmed by 5 bases and the J gene end by 3 bases; junction bases not matched to a gene: 13.

This clonotype was found a few times. The chain joins TRBV7-2 to TRBJ1-2; 9 nucleotides match TRBD1. The CDR3 is made up of 16 amino acids. The J segment lost 2 bases and the V segment lost 3 bases, leaving 7 bases of the junction unmatched. The germline gives CDR1 SGHTA, CDR2 FQGNSA. The CDR3 region has the DNA TGTGCCAGCAGCTTGAATACAGGGGGCGCGAACTATGGCTACACCTTC. Its translation: CASSLNTGGANYGYTF. Based on the CDR3 plus reference TRBV7-2 and TRBJ1-2, the full variable domain is GAGVSQSPSNKVTEKGKDVELRCDPISGHTALYWYRQSLGQGLEFLIYFQGNSAPDKSGLPSDRFSAERTGGSVSTLTIQRTQQEDSAVYLCASSLNTGGANYGYTFGSGTRLTVV.

There are many counts of this clonotype. The chain couples TRBV15 to TRBJ2-4; D unclear. Between the trimmed V and J ends, which lost 5 bases and 7 bases, there was a span of 18 bases. Germline assignment: CDR1 LNHNV and CDR2 YYDKDF (reference sequence). This CDR3 spans 15 amino acids. The CDR3 region has the DNA TGTGCCACCAGCTCCCGCCACGACCGTGGGAACATTCAGTACTTC. Protein sequence: CATSSRHDRGNIQYF.

V is TRBV18 and J is TRBJ1-1, with 9 bases lining up with TRBD1. The CDR3 consists of 14 residues. Germline trimming cut 6 bases from V and 5 bases from J; bases unmatched to any gene: 7. Germline V gene sequence: CDR1 KGHSH, CDR2 LQKENI. The CDR3 region is CASSQGQGETEAFF. The CDR3 nucleotides read TGTGCCAGCTCCCAGGGACAGGGTGAAACTGAAGCTTTCTTT.

This clonotype was seen only a few times. The CDR3 loop reads CASSLTGQGAYTDTQYF. CDR3 sequence (DNA): TGTGCCAGCAGCTTGACCGGACAGGGGGCATACACAGATACGCAGTATTTT. J is TRBJ2-3 and V is TRBV7-3, with 11 bases matching TRBD1. The V and J ends lost 3 bases and 2 bases, in that order; junction bases with no gene match: 7. Germline CDR1 SGHTA, CDR2 FQGTGA. The CDR3 sequence is 17 residues long. Full variable domain (missing parts from reference TRBV7-3 and TRBJ2-3): GAGVSQTPSNKVTEKGKYVELRCDPISGHTALYWYRQSLGQGPEFLIYFQGTGAADDSGLPNDRFFAVRPEGSVSTLKIQRTERGDSAVYLCASSLTGQGAYTDTQYFGPGTRLTVL.

V and J are TRBV7-8 and TRBJ2-5; TRBD1 matches at 9 bases. Germline loops: CDR1 SGHVS, CDR2 FQNEAQ. J gave up 5 bases and V 2 bases, and 12 bases lay outside the gene matches. CDR3 length equals 17 residues. The CDR3 reads CASSLTGTGSIGETQYF. The CDR3 nucleotides are TGTGCCAGCAGCTTAACGGGGACAGGGTCGATCGGGGAGACCCAGTACTTC.

This clonotype was counted a few times. The V gene is TRBV2, the J gene TRBJ1-4, with unresolved D. Germline loops: CDR1 SNHLY, CDR2 FYNNEI. The CDR3 is 11 residues long. Trimming pared 7 bases from V and 2 bases from J, leaving 2 bases between. In nucleotides, the CDR3 is TGTGCCAGCACTACTAATGAAAAACTGTTTTTT. Encoded protein: CASTTNEKLFF.

The chain is built from TRBV6-1 and TRBJ1-1; 8 nucleotides line up with TRBD1. The CDR3 is 16 amino acids. V shed 8 bases, J shed 1 base, and the junction held 12 bases outside the gene matches. Looked up from germline, CDR1 is MNHNS and CDR2 is SASEGT. CDR3 nucleotide sequence: TGTGCCAGCCGAAGCGGACAGGGCTTCGGGAACACTGAAGCTTTCTTT. It is translated as CASRSGQGFGNTEAFF.

This clonotype was observed a few times. The chain recombines TRBV28 with TRBJ1-1; D is uncertain. This CDR3 has 13 residues. Germline V gene data show CDR1 as MDHEN and CDR2 as SYDVKM. V lost 7 bases and J 1 base, leaving 10 bases between the germline ends. This chain's CDR3 is CASKGRENTEAFF. The CDR3 nucleotides read TGTGCCAGCAAGGGCCGGGAGAACACTGAAGCTTTCTTT.

The sample holds a few counts of this clonotype. The chain joins TRBV2 to TRBJ2-7; 8 bases match TRBD1. CDR1 and CDR2 from the germline V gene are SNHLY and FYNNEI. The CDR3 consists of 15 residues. The junction had 6 bases not matched to a gene; V was cut back by 4 bases and J by 1 base. CDR3 residues: CASSADRVVSYEQYF. The DNA of the CDR3 is TGTGCCAGCAGTGCGGACAGGGTTGTGTCCTACGAGCAGTACTTC.

The CDR3 loop is CASSEGTDYNEQFF. The DNA of the CDR3 is TGTGCCAGCAGTGAAGGGACAGATTACAATGAGCAGTTCTTC. The chain uses TRBV6-4 and TRBJ2-1; TRBD1 aligns across 7 bases. This CDR3 contains 14 residues. Germline CDR1 MRHNA, CDR2 SNTAGT. V gave up 3 bases and J gave up 4 bases; unmatched junction bases: 3.

The chain recombines TRBV12-3 or TRBV12-4 with TRBJ1-1; 7 bases line up with TRBD1. V dropped 6 bases and J dropped 6; count of bases not matched to a gene: 7. The CDR3 is made up of 13 amino acids. This CDR3 is CASRVTGTAEAFF. CDR3 DNA: TGTGCCAGCAGGGTGACAGGGACTGCTGAAGCTTTCTTT.

This clonotype was picked up a small number of times. The chain joins TRBV7-9 to TRBJ2-2; weak D call: TRBD2 (5 bases). Germline CDR1 and CDR2: SEHNR and FQNEAQ (reference sequence). This CDR3 has 14 amino acids. Trimming removed 1 base from V and 6 bases from J, with 9 bases in between. The CDR3 nucleotides read TGTGCCAGCAGCTTAGTAGCGTACGCCGGGGAGCTGTTTTTT. Its translation: CASSLVAYAGELFF.

The V gene is TRBV6-5, the J gene TRBJ2-1; 9 positions match TRBD2. V was pared by 6 bases and J by 7 bases, with 7 bases of the junction left unmatched. The CDR3 runs to 14 residues. Per the germline V gene, CDR1 is MNHEY and CDR2 is SVGAGI. DNA for the CDR3: TGTGCCAGCAGCCGCGGGCGGGGGGGAAATGAGCAGTTCTTC. Its translation: CASSRGRGGNEQFF.

The rearrangement links TRBV27 to TRBJ2-1; D is uncertain. Between the trimmed V and J ends, which lost 3 bases and 2 bases, there was a span of 11 bases. Germline lookup yields CDR1 MNHEY and CDR2 SMNVEV (reference sequence). The CDR3 is made up of 15 amino acids. Here the CDR3 reads CASSLQVSPYNEQFF. CDR3 nucleotides: TGTGCCAGCAGTTTGCAGGTCTCTCCCTACAATGAGCAGTTCTTC.

This chain links TRBV7-9 with TRBJ1-5, with D possibly matching TRBD1 (5 bases). Germline loops: CDR1 SEHNR, CDR2 FQNEAQ (reference sequence). The CDR3 totals 15 residues. The V end lost 1 base, the J end lost 3 bases, and 10 bases lay between the germline ends. CDR3 DNA: TGTGCCAGCAGCTTAGATTACGGGGCCAATCAGCCCCAGCATTTT. The encoded protein is CASSLDYGANQPQHF.

The chain employs TRBV19 and TRBJ1-1; no clear D gene. The CDR3 contains 14 residues. Germline V CDR1 and CDR2: LNHDA, SQIVND (reference sequence). V was trimmed by 8 bases and J by 0 bases, leaving 13 bases between them. The CDR3 loop reads CASPLPRLNTEAFF. The CDR3 DNA reads TGTGCCAGTCCGCTCCCGAGATTGAACACTGAAGCTTTCTTT.

This clonotype showed up just a few times. The chain uses TRBV10-1 and TRBJ2-7; TRBD1 matches at 9 bases. Germline V CDR1 and CDR2: WNHNN, SYGVQD (reference sequence). The CDR3 contains 16 residues. Trimming at V came to 2 bases and at J to 5 bases, leaving 10 bases not matched to a gene. CDR3 coding DNA: TGCGCCAGCAGTGAGATCCGAGGGACAGGGTCCCACGAGCAGTACTTC. It encodes CASSEIRGTGSHEQYF.

This clonotype has more than one count but fewer than ten. V is TRBV5-1 and J is TRBJ2-6; D may be TRBD1 or TRBD2 (5 bases each). From germline, CDR1 is SGHRS and CDR2 YFSETQ. This CDR3 has 16 amino acids. Deletions cut 5 bases from V and 1 base from J, with 13 bases between. The CDR3 DNA is TGCGCCAGCAGTCGGGACGGAACTTCTGGGGCCAACGTCCTGACTTTC. Its translation is CASSRDGTSGANVLTF.

This clonotype has only a few counts. The chain employs TRBV24-1 and TRBJ2-7; possible D gene TRBD1, 6 bases. The CDR3 consists of 15 residues. Germline values: CDR1 KGHDR, CDR2 SFDVKD. V was cut by 4 bases and J by 4 bases, with 16 bases left in between. CDR3 region: CATSDDQGNSYEQYV. The CDR3 DNA is TGTGCCACCAGTGACGACCAGGGGAATTCGTACGAGCAGTACGTC.

The DNA of the CDR3 is TGCAGTGCTGGGGGCAGCCCCAATAATTCACCCCTCCACTTT. Encoded protein: CSAGGSPNNSPLHF. The chain joins TRBV20-1 to TRBJ1-6; perhaps TRBD1 as D (6 bases). V was clipped by 5 bases and J by 5 bases, with 13 bases between them. CDR1 is DFQATT, CDR2 SNEGSKA, per germline (reference sequence). The CDR3 is 14 amino acids.